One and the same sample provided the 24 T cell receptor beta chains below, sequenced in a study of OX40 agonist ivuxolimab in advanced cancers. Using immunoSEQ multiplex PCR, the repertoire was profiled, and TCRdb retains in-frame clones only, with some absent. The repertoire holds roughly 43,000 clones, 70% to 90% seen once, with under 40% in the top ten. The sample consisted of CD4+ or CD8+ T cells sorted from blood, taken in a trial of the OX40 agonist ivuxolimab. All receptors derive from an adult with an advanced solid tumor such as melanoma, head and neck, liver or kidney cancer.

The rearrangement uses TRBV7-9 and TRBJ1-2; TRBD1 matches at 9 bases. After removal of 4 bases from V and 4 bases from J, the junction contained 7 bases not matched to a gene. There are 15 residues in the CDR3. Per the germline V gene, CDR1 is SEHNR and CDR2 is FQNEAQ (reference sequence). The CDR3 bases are TGTGCCAGCAGCTCGGGACAGGGTTTTACCTATGGCTACACCTTC. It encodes CASSSGQGFTYGYTF.

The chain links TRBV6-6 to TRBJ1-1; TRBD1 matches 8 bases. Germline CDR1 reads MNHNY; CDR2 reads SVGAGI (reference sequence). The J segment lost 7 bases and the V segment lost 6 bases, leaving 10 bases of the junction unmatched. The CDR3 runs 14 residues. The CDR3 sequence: CASRGTGIPLEAFF. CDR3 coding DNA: TGTGCCAGCAGAGGGACAGGAATTCCCCTTGAAGCTTTCTTT.

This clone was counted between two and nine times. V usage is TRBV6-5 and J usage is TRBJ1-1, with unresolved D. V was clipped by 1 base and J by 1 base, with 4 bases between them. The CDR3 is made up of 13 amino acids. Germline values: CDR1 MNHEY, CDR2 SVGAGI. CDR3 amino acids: CASSYLRNTEAFF. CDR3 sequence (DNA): TGTGCCAGCAGTTACTTGCGGAACACTGAAGCTTTCTTT.

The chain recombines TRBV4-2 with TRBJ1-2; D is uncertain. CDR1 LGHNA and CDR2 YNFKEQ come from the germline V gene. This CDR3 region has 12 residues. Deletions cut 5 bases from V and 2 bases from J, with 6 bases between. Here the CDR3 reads CASSLNNYGYTF. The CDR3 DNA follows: TGTGCCAGCAGCTTGAACAACTATGGCTACACCTTC.

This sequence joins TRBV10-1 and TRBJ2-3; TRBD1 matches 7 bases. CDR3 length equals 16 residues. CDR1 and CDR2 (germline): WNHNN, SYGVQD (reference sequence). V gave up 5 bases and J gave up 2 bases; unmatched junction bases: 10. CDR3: CASSPDRNLNTDTQYF. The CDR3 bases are TGCGCCAGCAGTCCGGACAGGAACCTTAACACAGATACGCAGTATTTT.

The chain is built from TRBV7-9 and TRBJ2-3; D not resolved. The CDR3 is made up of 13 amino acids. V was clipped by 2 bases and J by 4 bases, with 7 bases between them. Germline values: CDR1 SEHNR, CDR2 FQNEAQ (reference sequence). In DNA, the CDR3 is TGTGCCAGCAGCTTAATCGGCCCAGATACGCAGTATTTT. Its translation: CASSLIGPDTQYF.

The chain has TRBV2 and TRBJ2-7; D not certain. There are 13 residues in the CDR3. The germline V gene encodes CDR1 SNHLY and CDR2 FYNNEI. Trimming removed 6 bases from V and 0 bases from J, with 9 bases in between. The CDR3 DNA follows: TGTGCCAGCAGCCTAGAGAGCTCCTACGAGCAGTACTTC. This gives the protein CASSLESSYEQYF.

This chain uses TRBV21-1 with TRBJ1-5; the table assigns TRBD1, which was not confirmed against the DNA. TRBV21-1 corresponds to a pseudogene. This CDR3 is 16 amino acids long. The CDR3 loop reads CASSKALRQGSAPQHF. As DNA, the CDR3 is TGTGCCAGCAGCAAAGCGCTAAGGCAGGGGAGCGCGCCCCAGCATTTT.

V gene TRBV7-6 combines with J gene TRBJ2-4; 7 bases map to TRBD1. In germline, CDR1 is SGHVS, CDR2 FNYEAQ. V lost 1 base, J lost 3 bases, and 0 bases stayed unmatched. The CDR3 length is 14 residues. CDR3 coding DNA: TGTGCCAGCAGCTTAGGGGACAGCAAAAACATTCAGTACTTC. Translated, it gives CASSLGDSKNIQYF.

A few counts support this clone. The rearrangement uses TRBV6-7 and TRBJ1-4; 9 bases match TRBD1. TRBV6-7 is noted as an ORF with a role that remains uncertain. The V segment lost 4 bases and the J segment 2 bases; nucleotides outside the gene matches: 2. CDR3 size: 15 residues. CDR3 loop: CASSSDRGTNEKLFF. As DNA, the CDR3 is TGTGCCAGCAGTTCGGACAGGGGCACTAATGAAAAACTGTTTTTT.

In DNA, the CDR3 is TGCGCCAGCAGGGCGGTGGGAGCGGGGAATGAGCAGTTCTTC. Protein sequence: CASRAVGAGNEQFF. The chain employs TRBV5-1 and TRBJ2-1; TRBD2 aligns across 7 bases. The V segment lost 5 bases and the J segment 7 bases; nucleotides outside the gene matches: 9. Germline V lookup: CDR1 SGHRS, CDR2 YFSETQ. The CDR3 is 14 residues long.

CDR3 amino acids: CASSLRGTDSNQPQHF. The CDR3, as DNA: TGTGCCAGCAGCTTAAGGGGGACAGATAGCAATCAGCCCCAGCATTTT. This chain joins TRBV11-2 and TRBJ1-5; 7 bases agree with TRBD1. The CDR3 has 16 residues. The germline gives CDR1 SGHAT, CDR2 FQNNGV. V lost 2 bases to trimming and J lost 0 bases; unmatched junction nucleotides: 4.

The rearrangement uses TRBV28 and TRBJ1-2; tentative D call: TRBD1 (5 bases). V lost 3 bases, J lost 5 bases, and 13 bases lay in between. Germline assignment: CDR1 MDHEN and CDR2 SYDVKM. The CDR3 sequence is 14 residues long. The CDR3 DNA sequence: TGTGCCAGCAGTTTTCTCAGGGAAGGATATGGCTACACCTTC. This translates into CASSFLREGYGYTF.

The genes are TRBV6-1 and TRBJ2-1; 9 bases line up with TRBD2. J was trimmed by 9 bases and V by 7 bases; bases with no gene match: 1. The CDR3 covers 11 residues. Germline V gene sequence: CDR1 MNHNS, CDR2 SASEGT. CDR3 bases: TGTGCCAGCATTAGCGGGGGTGAGCAGTTCTTC. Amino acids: CASISGGEQFF.

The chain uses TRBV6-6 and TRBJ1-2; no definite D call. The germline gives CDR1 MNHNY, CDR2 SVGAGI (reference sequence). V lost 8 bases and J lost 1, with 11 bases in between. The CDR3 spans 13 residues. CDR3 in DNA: TGTGCCAGCGGCCGTGGCAGTAACTATGGCTACACCTTC. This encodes CASGRGSNYGYTF.

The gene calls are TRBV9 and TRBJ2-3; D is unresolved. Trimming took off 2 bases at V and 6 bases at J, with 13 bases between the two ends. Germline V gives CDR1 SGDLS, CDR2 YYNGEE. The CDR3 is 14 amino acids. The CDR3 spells CASSVEPLGDTQYF. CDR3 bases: TGTGCCAGCAGCGTTGAACCCCTTGGGGATACGCAGTATTTT.

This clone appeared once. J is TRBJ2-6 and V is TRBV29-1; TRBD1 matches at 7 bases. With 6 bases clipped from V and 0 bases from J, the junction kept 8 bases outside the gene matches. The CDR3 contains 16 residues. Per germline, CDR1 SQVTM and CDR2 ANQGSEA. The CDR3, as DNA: TGCAGCGTCGCGACAGGGTCGAACTCTGGGGCCAACGTCCTGACTTTC. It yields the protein CSVATGSNSGANVLTF.

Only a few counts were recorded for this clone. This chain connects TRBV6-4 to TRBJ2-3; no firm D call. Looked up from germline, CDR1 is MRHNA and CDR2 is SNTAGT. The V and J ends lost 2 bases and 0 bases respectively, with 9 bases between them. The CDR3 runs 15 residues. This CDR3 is CASSDRAASTDTQYF. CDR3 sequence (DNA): TGTGCCAGCAGTGACAGGGCCGCCAGCACAGATACGCAGTATTTT.

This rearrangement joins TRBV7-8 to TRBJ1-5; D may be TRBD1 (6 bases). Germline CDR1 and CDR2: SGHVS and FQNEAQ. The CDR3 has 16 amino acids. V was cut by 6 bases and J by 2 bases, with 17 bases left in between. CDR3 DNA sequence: TGTGCCAGCAGTTTCGACAGGATCGTGGGCAATCAGCCCCAGCATTTT. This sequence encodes CASSFDRIVGNQPQHF.

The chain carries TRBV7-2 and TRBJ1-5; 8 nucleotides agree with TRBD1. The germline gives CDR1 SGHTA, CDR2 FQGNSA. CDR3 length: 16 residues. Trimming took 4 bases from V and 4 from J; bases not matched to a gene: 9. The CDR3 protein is CASSYRQGWVNQPQHF. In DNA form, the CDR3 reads TGTGCCAGCAGCTACCGACAGGGGTGGGTGAATCAGCCCCAGCATTTT.

In DNA, the CDR3 is TGTGCCAGCAGTGTCCCTAGCGCCACAGATACGCAGTATTTT. Amino acid sequence: CASSVPSATDTQYF. The genes are TRBV2 and TRBJ2-3; the D gene is possibly TRBD2 (6 bases). The CDR3 runs to 14 residues. The V gene's germline CDR1 is SNHLY and CDR2 FYNNEI. V shed 4 bases and J shed 2 bases, with 10 bases lying between them.

The DNA for the CDR3 is TGTGCCAGCTCACCGGACGGCCTCTACGAGCAGTACTTC. Protein sequence: CASSPDGLYEQYF. This chain links TRBV18 with TRBJ2-7; D call uncertain. The germline V gene encodes CDR1 KGHSH and CDR2 LQKENI. Trimming took 3 bases from V and 3 from J, leaving 9 bases between them. The length of the CDR3 is 13 residues.

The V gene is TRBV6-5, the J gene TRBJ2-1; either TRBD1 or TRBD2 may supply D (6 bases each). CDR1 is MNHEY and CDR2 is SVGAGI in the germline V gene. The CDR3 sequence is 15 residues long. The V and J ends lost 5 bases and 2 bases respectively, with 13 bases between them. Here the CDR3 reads CASSQSRGPYNEQFF. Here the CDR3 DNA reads TGTGCCAGCAGTCAGAGCCGGGGGCCCTACAATGAGCAGTTCTTC.

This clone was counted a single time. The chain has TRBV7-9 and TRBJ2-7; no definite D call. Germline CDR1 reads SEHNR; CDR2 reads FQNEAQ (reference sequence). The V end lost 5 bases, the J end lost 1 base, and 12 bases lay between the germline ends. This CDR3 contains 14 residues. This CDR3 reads CASSQDAGSYEQYF. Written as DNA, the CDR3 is TGTGCCAGCAGCCAGGACGCCGGATCCTACGAGCAGTACTTC.